This TCR beta chain was sequenced for a study of blood T cell repertoires in COVID-19. Residents of 24 US areas, aged about 18 to 89 years, made up the participants. Participant-reported clinical history was the basis for cohort assignment. Recovery meant two consecutive negative NP/OP PCR tests, professional clearance, or resolved symptoms. In the source study's methods: Using reference gene primer amplification, nucleated cell counts were estimated. Using immunoSEQ multiplex PCR, the repertoire was profiled, and TCRdb retains in-frame clones only, with some absent. Clone size and V and J calls were adopted from that table, with D and trimming inferred from the DNA. The sample has 200,000 to 300,000 clones, roughly 86% seen once. V was pared by 4 bases and J by 1 base, with 18 bases between. Per germline, CDR1 LNHDA and CDR2 SQIVND (reference sequence). The length of the CDR3 is 17 residues.

The chain recombines TRBV19 with TRBJ2-3; perhaps TRBD1 as D (7 bases). This TCR was recovered from a woman aged 50 to 65 who had recovered from COVID-19. Source material: PBMCs or T cells enriched from blood (not recorded which). The CDR3 coding sequence is TGTGCCAGTAGTACTCCTTCAGGGGGGCTCCGCACAGATACGCAGTATTTT. Its translation is CASSTPSGGLRTDTQYF.